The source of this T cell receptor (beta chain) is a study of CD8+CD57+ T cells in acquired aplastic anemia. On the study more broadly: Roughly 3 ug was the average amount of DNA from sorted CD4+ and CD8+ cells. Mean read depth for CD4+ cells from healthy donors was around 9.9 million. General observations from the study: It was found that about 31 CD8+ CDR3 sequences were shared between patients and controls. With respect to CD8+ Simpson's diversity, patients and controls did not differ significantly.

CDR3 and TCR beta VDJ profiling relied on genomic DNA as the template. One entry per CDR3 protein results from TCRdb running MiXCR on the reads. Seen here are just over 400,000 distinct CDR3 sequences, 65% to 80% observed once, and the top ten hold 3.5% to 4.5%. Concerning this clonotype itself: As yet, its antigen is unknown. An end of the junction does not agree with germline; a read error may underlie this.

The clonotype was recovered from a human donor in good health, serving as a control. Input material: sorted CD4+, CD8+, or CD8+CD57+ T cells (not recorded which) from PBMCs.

The CDR3 loop is CASSPTQGNSPRHF. Here the CDR3 DNA reads TGTGCCAGCAGCCCGACACAGGGAAATTCACCCCGCCATTTT. The gene calls are TRBV12-3 or TRBV12-4 and TRBJ1-6, with D possibly being TRBD1 (6 bases). The CDR3 length is 14 residues.